The present TCR beta chain was sequenced within a study of T-cell memory formation after mild COVID-19. As for the study in general: Largely donor-specific sequence clusters came from a couple of donors.

TCRdb called the 5' RACE reads again in MiXCR, with one record for every CDR3 protein. The sample has around 370,000 distinct CDR3 sequences, around 20% seen once; the top ten hold about an eighth. This clonotype was counted at least ten times. What was sequenced was PBMCs or a T cell subset sorted from them (not recorded which). This TCR was sampled from an adult woman who had mild COVID-19 (a few samples of this study predate the infection). Cell type and time point are not known.

CDR3 DNA: TGCAGTGCTAGAGTACCGGGACAGGGGCTACGTCGGTACTTC. Protein sequence: CSARVPGQGLRRYF. The chain links TRBV20-1 to TRBJ2-7; TRBD1 matches at 10 bases. Germline CDR1 reads DFQATT; CDR2 reads SNEGSKA (reference sequence). The CDR3 runs to 14 residues. J lost 12 bases, V lost 1 base, and 12 bases had no gene match.